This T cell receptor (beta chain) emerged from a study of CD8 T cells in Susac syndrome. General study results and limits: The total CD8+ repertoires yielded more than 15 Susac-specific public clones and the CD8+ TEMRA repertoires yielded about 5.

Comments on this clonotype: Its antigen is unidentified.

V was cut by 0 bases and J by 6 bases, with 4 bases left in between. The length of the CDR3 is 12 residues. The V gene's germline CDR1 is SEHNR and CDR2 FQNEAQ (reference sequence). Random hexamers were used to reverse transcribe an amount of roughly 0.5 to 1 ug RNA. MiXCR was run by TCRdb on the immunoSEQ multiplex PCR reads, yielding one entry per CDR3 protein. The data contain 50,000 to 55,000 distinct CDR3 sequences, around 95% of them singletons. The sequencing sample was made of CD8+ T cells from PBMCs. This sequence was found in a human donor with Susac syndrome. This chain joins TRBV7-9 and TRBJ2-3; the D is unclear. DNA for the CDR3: TGTGCCAGCAGCTTAGCCGCTGATACGCAGTATTTT. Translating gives CASSLAADTQYF.